The 14 T cell receptor beta chains in this list originate from one sample, sequenced in a study of T-cell memory formation after mild COVID-19 (dated by TCRdb to the early 2020s). Libraries were made using 5' RACE. This sample was sequenced with an Illumina NovaSeq 6000. In-frame beta chains were kept once TCRdb had trimmed the public reads at Q25 with fastp and called clones with MiXCR. Here each entry gathers all rows of one CDR3 protein and keeps the most common genes and DNA. The sample table shows some 40,000 distinct CDR3 sequences, and about 7.1% are seen once. Of the sample, approximately 1.5% is held by the ten largest clones. The source material was PBMCs or a T cell subset sorted from them (not recorded which). The receptors here all came from a man younger than 35 who had mild COVID-19 (a few samples of this study predate the infection). The sample titles of this study are shuffled in the database, so cell type and time point are left out; the donor was told from shared clones.

This clonotype has a count of ten or more. J is TRBJ2-2 and V is TRBV7-9; D gene unclear. This CDR3 comprises 13 residues. Germline V gene sequence: CDR1 SEHNR, CDR2 FQNEAQ (reference sequence). Trimming cost V 5 bases and J 4 bases, with 8 bases left between them. Written as DNA, the CDR3 is TGTGCCAGCAGCCCACAAGTCACCGGGGAGCTGTTTTTT. As protein: CASSPQVTGELFF. Combining the CDR3 with reference TRBV7-9 and TRBJ2-2 gives the whole variable domain DTGVSQNPRHKITKRGQNVTFRCDPISEHNRLYWYRQTLGQGPEFLTYFQNEAQLEKSRLLSDRFSAERPKGSFSTLEIQRTEQGDSAMYLCASSPQVTGELFFGEGSRLTVL.

In this sample, this clonotype turned up a few times. This chain joins TRBV5-1 and TRBJ1-6, with 7 positions matching TRBD1. The CDR3 has 15 amino acids. Germline assignment: CDR1 SGHRS and CDR2 YFSETQ. The V gene end was trimmed by 0 bases and the J gene end by 9 bases; junction bases not matched to a gene: 6. CDR3 amino acids: CASSLAPGGGSPLHF. DNA for the CDR3: TGCGCCAGCAGCTTGGCCCCAGGGGGAGGTTCACCCCTCCACTTT.

This clonotype was recorded many times. The J gene is TRBJ2-4, the V gene TRBV7-2; TRBD1 agrees at 10 bases. The CDR3 has 20 amino acids. CDR1 is SGHTA and CDR2 is FQGNSA in the germline V gene. V lost 3 bases and J lost 6; bases outside the gene matches: 20. The CDR3 here is CASSLATVLDMGQGRNIQYF. The CDR3 region has the DNA TGTGCCAGCAGCTTGGCTACCGTCCTAGATATGGGACAGGGGAGAAACATTCAGTACTTC.

The chain recombines TRBV7-9 with TRBJ1-2; D uncertain. This CDR3 has 15 residues. V was shortened by 7 bases and J by 6 bases, with 21 bases between the two germline ends. Germline CDR1 and CDR2: SEHNR and FQNEAQ (reference sequence). The CDR3 sequence: CASTSYLGQANGYTF. CDR3 nucleotide sequence: TGTGCCAGCACCTCCTACTTAGGGCAGGCGAATGGCTACACCTTC.

At least ten counts were recorded for this clonotype. The chain couples TRBV5-1 to TRBJ1-1; D unresolved. Germline lookup yields CDR1 SGHRS and CDR2 YFSETQ. With 2 bases removed from V and 3 bases from J, the gap between germline ends came to 8 bases. This CDR3 comprises 13 residues. Here the CDR3 reads CASSFGGYTEAFF. In nucleotides, the CDR3 is TGCGCCAGCAGCTTCGGTGGATACACTGAAGCTTTCTTT. Filled out from reference TRBV5-1 and TRBJ1-1, the complete variable domain reads KAGVTQTPRYLIKTRGQQVTLSCSPISGHRSVSWYQQTPGQGLQFLFEYFSETQRNKGNFPGRFSGRQFSNSRSEMNVSTLELGDSALYLCASSFGGYTEAFFGQGTRLTVV.

This clonotype was seen more than once but under ten times. The J gene is TRBJ1-1, the V gene TRBV20-1, with 8 bases identical to TRBD1. The germline gives CDR1 DFQATT, CDR2 SNEGSKA (reference sequence). V was clipped by 7 bases and J by 0 bases; unmatched bases: 1. This CDR3 spans 12 amino acids. The CDR3 reads CSGQGLNTEAFF. For the CDR3, the DNA is TGCAGTGGACAGGGGCTGAACACTGAAGCTTTCTTT.

The sample holds many counts of this clonotype. The chain has TRBV2 and TRBJ1-2; no clear D gene. Trimming pared 5 bases from V and 4 bases from J, leaving 14 bases between. CDR1 and CDR2 from the germline V gene are SNHLY and FYNNEI. This CDR3 has 14 amino acids. The CDR3 spells CASSYEMVFYGYTF. In nucleotides, the CDR3 is TGTGCCAGCAGTTACGAAATGGTCTTCTATGGCTACACCTTC. The whole variable domain, remainder taken from reference TRBV2 and TRBJ1-2, is EPEVTQTPSHQVTQMGQEVILRCVPISNHLYFYWYRQILGQKVEFLVSFYNNEISEKSEIFDDQFSVERPDGSNFTLKIRSTKLEDSAMYFCASSYEMVFYGYTFGSGTRLTVV.

This clonotype is judged medium-sized. The chain is built from TRBV7-2 and TRBJ2-5, with D perhaps TRBD1 or TRBD2 (5 bases each). The CDR3 contains 15 residues. V was shortened by 3 bases and J by 7 bases, with 18 bases between the two germline ends. Germline CDR1 and CDR2: SGHTA and FQGNSA. Here the CDR3 reads CASSFIWGNDGTQYF. The CDR3 DNA is TGTGCCAGCAGCTTTATTTGGGGGAATGACGGGACCCAGTACTTC. Full variable domain (outside the CDR3, taken from reference TRBV7-2 and TRBJ2-5): GAGVSQSPSNKVTEKGKDVELRCDPISGHTALYWYRQSLGQGLEFLIYFQGNSAPDKSGLPSDRFSAERTGGSVSTLTIQRTQQEDSAVYLCASSFIWGNDGTQYFGPGTRLLVL.

This sequence joins TRBV9 and TRBJ1-2; D unclear. Looked up from germline, CDR1 is SGDLS and CDR2 is YYNGEE. CDR3 length equals 12 residues. Trimming shortened V by 0 bases and J by 8 bases, and 8 bases separated the two germline ends. CDR3 loop: CASSVDANGYTF. In nucleotides, the CDR3 is TGTGCCAGCAGCGTAGATGCAAACGGCTACACCTTC.

This chain connects TRBV7-2 to TRBJ2-2; D might be TRBD1 or TRBD2, each matching 5 bases. Germline V lookup: CDR1 SGHTA, CDR2 FQGNSA. Trimming took 4 bases from V and 8 from J, leaving 20 bases between them. The CDR3 contains 16 residues. The CDR3 DNA reads as TGTGCCAGCAGCTCCTACACCCGAGGGGCGTTGGGGGAGCTGTTTTTT. Translation: CASSSYTRGALGELFF.

Ten or more counts support this clonotype. The rearrangement uses TRBV7-2 and TRBJ1-1, with D perhaps TRBD1 (6 bases). Germline V gene sequence: CDR1 SGHTA, CDR2 FQGNSA. The V gene lost 6 bases and the J gene lost 7 bases, with 18 bases spanning the gap. CDR3 length: 14 amino acids. The CDR3 is CASRVGRRGIEAFF. The CDR3 DNA reads as TGTGCCAGCAGGGTGGGCAGGAGGGGGATTGAAGCTTTCTTT.

This clonotype was recorded a few times. V is TRBV20-1 and J is TRBJ1-2; tentatively, D is TRBD1 (6 bases). Germline values: CDR1 DFQATT, CDR2 SNEGSKA (reference sequence). The CDR3 spans 14 residues. Between the trimmed V and J ends, which lost 3 bases and 3 bases, there was a span of 14 bases. As DNA, the CDR3 is TGCAGTGCTAGTGTTCAGGGGAGCGACTATGGCTACACCTTC. This sequence encodes CSASVQGSDYGYTF.

This clonotype has just a few counts. The CDR3 protein is CASSLGWQDYGYTF. CDR3 nucleotides: TGTGCCAGCAGCTTAGGGTGGCAGGACTATGGCTACACCTTC. V usage is TRBV11-1 and J usage is TRBJ1-2; D gene uncertain. V lost 1 base and J 3 bases, leaving 9 bases between the germline ends. From germline, CDR1 is SGHAT and CDR2 FQDESV (reference sequence). The CDR3 runs to 14 residues.

This clonotype was seen at least ten times. The chain is built from TRBV15 and TRBJ2-5, with a possible D match to TRBD1 (6 bases). Germline CDR1 and CDR2: LNHNV and YYDKDF (reference sequence). CDR3 length: 14 residues. V dropped 2 bases and J dropped 5 bases, with 12 bases sitting between them. CDR3 sequence: CATSRQGRGETQYF. The CDR3 DNA is TGTGCCACCAGCAGACAGGGGAGAGGGGAGACCCAGTACTTC.